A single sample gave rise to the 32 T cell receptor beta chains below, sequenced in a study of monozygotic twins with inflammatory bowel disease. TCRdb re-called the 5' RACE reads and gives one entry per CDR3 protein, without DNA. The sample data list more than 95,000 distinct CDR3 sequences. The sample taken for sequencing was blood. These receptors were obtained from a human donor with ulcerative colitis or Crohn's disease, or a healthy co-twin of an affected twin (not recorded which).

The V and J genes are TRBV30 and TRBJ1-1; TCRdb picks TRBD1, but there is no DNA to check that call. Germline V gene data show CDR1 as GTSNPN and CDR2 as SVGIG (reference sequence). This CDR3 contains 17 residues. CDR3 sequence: CACVGTGKLGRLREAFF.

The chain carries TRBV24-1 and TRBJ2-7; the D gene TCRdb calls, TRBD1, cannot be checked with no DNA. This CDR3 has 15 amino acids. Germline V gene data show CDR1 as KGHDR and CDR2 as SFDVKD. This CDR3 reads CATSDTRQGSYEQYF.

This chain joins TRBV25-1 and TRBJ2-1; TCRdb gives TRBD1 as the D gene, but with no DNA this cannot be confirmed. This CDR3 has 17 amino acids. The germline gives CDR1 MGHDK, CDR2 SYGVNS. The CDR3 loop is CASTQGGRNKRNNEQFF.

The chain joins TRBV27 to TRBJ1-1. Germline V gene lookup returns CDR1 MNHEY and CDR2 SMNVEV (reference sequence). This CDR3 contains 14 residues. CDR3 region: CASSLMQGNTEAFF.

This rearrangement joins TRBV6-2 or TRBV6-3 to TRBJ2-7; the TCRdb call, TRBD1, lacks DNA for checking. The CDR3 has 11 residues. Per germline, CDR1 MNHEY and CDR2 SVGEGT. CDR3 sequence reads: CASSQGQGQYF.

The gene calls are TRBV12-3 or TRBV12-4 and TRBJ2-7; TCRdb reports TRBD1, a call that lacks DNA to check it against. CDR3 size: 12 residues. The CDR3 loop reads CASKNRDDPWYF.

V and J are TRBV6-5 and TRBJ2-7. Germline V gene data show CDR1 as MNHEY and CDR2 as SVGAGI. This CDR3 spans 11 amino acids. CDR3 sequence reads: CASSYAYEQYF.

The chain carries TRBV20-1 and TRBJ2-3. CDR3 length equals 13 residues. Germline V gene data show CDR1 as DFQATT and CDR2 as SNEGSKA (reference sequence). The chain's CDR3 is CSAPYKGTDTQYF.

The CDR3: CASSRDRGNTGELFF. The chain is built from TRBV9 and TRBJ2-2; absent DNA, TCRdb's TRBD1 call cannot be checked. Germline CDR1 and CDR2: SGDLS and YYNGEE. The CDR3 totals 15 residues.

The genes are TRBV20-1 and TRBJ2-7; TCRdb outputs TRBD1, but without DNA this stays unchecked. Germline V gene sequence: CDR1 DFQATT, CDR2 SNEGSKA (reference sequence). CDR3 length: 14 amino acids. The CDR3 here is CSAGTGLGSYEQYF.

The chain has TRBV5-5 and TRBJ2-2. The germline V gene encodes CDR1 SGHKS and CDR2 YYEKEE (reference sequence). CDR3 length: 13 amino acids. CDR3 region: CASSFMGTGELFF. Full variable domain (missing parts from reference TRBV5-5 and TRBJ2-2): DAGVTQSPTHLIKTRGQQVTLRCSPISGHKSVSWYQQVLGQGPQFIFQYYEKEERGRGNFPDRFSARQFPNYSSELNVNALLLGDSALYLCASSFMGTGELFFGEGSRLTVL.

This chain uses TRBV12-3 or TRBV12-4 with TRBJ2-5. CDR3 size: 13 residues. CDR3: CASSLTNTETQYF.

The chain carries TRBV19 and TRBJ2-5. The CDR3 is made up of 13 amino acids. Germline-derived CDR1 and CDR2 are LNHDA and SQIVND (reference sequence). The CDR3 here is CASSIAADGSQYF.

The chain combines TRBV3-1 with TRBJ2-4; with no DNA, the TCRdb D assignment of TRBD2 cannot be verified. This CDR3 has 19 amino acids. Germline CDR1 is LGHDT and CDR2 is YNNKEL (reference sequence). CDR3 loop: CATSRESTSGELAKNMQYF.

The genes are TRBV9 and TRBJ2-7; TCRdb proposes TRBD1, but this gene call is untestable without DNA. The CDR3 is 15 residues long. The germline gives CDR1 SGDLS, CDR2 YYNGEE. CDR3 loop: CASSVTGTGWYEQYF.

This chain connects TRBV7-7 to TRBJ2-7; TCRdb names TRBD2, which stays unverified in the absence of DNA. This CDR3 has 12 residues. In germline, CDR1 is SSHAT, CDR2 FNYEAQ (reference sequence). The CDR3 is CASSSGLGEQYF. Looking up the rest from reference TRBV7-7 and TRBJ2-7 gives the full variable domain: GAGVSQSPRYKVTKRGQDVTLRCDPISSHATLYWYQQALGQGPEFLTYFNYEAQPDKSGLPSDRFSAERPEGSISTLTIQRTEQRDSAMYRCASSSGLGEQYFGPGTRLTVT.

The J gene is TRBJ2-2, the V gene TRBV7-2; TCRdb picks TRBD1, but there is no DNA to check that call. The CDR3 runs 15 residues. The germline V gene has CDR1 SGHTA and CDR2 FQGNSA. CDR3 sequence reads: CASSLGLQGAGELFF. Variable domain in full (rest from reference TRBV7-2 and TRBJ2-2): GAGVSQSPSNKVTEKGKDVELRCDPISGHTALYWYRQSLGQGLEFLIYFQGNSAPDKSGLPSDRFSAERTGGSVSTLTIQRTQQEDSAVYLCASSLGLQGAGELFFGEGSRLTVL.

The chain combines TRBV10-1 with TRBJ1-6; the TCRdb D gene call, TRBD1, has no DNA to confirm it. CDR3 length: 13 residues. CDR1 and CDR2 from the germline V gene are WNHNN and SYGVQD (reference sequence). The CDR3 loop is CASSDRVSSPLHF.

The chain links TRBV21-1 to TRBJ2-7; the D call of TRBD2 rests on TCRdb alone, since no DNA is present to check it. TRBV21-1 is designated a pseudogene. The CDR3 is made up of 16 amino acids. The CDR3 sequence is CASSKIWELAGSEQYF.

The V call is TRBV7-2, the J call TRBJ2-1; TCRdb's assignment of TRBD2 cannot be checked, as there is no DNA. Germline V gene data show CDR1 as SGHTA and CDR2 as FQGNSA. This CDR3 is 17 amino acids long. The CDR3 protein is CASSLGAGLANYNEQFF.

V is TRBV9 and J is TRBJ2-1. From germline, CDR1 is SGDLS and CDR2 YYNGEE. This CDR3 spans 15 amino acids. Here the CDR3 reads CASSVGDSSYNEQFF.

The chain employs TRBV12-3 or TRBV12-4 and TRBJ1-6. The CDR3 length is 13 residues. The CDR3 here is CASSQNGGGPLHF.

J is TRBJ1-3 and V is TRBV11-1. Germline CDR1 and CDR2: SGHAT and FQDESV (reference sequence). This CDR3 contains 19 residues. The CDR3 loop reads CASSLLGQGLIYSGNTIYF. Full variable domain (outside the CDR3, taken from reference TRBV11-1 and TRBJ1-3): EAEVAQSPRYKITEKSQAVAFWCDPISGHATLYWYRQILGQGPELLVQFQDESVVDDSQLPKDRFSAERLKGVDSTLKIQPAELGDSAMYLCASSLLGQGLIYSGNTIYFGEGSWLTVV.

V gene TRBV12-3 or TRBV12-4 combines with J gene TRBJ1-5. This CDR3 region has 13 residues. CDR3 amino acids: CASSLALSQPQHF.

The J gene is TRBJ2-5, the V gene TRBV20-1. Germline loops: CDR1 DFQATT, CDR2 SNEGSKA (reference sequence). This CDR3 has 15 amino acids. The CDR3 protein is CSARDFSALQETQYF.

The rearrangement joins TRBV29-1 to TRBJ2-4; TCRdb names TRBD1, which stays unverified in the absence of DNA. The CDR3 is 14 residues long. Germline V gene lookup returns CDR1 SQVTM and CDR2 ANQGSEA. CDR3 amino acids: CSADRGRAKNIQYF.

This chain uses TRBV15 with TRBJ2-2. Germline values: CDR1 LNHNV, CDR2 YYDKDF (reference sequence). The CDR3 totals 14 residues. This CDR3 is CATSYWTRIGELFF.

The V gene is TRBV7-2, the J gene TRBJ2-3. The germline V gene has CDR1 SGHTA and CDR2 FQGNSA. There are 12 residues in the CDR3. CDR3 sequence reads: CASSQDTDTQYF.

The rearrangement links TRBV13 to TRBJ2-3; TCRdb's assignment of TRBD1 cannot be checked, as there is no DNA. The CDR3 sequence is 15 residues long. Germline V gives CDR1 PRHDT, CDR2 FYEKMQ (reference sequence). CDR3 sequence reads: CASSSRGTSTDTQYF.

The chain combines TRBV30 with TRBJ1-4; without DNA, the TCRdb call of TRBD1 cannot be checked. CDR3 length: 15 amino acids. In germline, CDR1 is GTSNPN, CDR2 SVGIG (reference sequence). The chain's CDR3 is CAGKLRTGEYEKLFF.

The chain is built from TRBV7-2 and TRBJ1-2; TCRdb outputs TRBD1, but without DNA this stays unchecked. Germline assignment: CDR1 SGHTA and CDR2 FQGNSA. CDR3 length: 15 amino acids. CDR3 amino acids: CASSLTGTGSYGYTF. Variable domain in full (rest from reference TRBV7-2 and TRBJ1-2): GAGVSQSPSNKVTEKGKDVELRCDPISGHTALYWYRQSLGQGLEFLIYFQGNSAPDKSGLPSDRFSAERTGGSVSTLTIQRTQQEDSAVYLCASSLTGTGSYGYTFGSGTRLTVV.

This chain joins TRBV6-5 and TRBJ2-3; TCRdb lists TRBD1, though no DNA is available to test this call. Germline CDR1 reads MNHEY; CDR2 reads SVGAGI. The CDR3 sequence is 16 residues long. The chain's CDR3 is CASSSRGRGLADTQYF.